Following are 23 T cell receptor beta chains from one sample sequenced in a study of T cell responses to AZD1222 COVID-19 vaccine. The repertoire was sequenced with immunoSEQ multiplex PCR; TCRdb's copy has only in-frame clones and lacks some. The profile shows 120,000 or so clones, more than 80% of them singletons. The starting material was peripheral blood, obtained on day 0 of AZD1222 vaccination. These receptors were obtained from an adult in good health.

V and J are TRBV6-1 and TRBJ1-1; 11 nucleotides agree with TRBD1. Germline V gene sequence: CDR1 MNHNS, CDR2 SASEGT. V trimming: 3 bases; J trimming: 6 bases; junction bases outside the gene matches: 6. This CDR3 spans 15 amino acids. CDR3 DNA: TGTGCCAGCAGTGACCGGACAGGGGGCCCTCCTGAAGCTTTCTTT. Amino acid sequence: CASSDRTGGPPEAFF.

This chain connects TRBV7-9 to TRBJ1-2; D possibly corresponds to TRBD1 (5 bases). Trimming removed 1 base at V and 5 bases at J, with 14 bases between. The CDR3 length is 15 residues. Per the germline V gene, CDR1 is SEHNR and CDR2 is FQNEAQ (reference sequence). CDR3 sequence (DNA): TGTGCCAGCAGCTTAGAACCGGGACCTGATTATGGCTACACCTTC. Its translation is CASSLEPGPDYGYTF. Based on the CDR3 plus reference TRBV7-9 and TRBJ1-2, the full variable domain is DTGVSQNPRHKITKRGQNVTFRCDPISEHNRLYWYRQTLGQGPEFLTYFQNEAQLEKSRLLSDRFSAERPKGSFSTLEIQRTEQGDSAMYLCASSLEPGPDYGYTFGSGTRLTVV.

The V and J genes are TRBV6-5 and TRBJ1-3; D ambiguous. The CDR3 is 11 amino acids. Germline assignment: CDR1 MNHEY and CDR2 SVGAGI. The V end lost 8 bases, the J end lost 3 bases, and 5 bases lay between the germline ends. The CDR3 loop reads CASSIGNTIYF. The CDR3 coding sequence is TGTGCCAGCTCAATTGGAAACACCATATATTTT.

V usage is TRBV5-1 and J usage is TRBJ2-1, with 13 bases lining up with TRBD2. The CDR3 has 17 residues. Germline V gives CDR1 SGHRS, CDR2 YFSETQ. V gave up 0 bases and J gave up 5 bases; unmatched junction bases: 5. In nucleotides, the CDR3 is TGCGCCAGCAGCTTGGGGACTAGCGGGAGTCTCAACAATGAGCAGTTCTTC. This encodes CASSLGTSGSLNNEQFF. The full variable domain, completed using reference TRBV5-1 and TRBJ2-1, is KAGVTQTPRYLIKTRGQQVTLSCSPISGHRSVSWYQQTPGQGLQFLFEYFSETQRNKGNFPGRFSGRQFSNSRSEMNVSTLELGDSALYLCASSLGTSGSLNNEQFFGPGTRLTVL.

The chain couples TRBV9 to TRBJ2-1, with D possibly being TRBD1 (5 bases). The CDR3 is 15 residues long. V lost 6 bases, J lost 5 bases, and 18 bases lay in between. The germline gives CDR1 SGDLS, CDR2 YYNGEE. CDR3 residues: CASINRFRRDNEQFF. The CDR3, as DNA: TGTGCCAGCATCAACAGGTTTCGTAGGGACAATGAGCAGTTCTTC.

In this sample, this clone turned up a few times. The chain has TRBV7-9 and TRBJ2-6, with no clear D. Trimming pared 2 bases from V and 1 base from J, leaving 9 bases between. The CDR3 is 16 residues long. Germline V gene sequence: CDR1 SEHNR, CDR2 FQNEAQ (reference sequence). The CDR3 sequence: CASSLRIPSGANVLTF. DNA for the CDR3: TGTGCCAGCAGCTTACGTATACCGTCTGGGGCCAACGTCCTGACTTTC. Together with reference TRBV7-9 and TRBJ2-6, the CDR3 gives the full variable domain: DTGVSQNPRHKITKRGQNVTFRCDPISEHNRLYWYRQTLGQGPEFLTYFQNEAQLEKSRLLSDRFSAERPKGSFSTLEIQRTEQGDSAMYLCASSLRIPSGANVLTFGAGSRLTVL.

The CDR3 DNA sequence: TGTGCCAGCAGTAGAACGGAGACCCAGTACTTC. Amino acids: CASSRTETQYF. J is TRBJ2-5 and V is TRBV2; D unclear. V was clipped by 5 bases and J by 5 bases, with 6 bases between them. There are 11 residues in the CDR3. The germline gives CDR1 SNHLY, CDR2 FYNNEI. The variable domain in full, completed from reference TRBV2 and TRBJ2-5, reads EPEVTQTPSHQVTQMGQEVILRCVPISNHLYFYWYRQILGQKVEFLVSFYNNEISEKSEIFDDQFSVERPDGSNFTLKIRSTKLEDSAMYFCASSRTETQYFGPGTRLLVL.

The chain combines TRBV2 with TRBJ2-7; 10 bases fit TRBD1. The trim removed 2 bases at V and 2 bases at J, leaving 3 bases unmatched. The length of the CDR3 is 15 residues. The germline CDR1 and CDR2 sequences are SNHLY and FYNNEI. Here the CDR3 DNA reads TGTGCCAGCAGTGAATGGACAGGGGGAACCTACGAGCAGTACTTC. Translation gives CASSEWTGGTYEQYF.

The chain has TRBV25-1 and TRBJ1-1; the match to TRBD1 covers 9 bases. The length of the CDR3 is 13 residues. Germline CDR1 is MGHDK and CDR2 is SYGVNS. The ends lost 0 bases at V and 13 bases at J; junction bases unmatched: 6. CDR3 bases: TGTGCCAGCAGTGAATACGGGACAGGGCAGGGTTTCTTT. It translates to CASSEYGTGQGFF.

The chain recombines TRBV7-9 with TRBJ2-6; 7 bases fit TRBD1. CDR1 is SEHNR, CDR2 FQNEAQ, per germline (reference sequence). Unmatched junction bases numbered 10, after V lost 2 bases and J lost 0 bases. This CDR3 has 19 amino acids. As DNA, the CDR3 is TGTGCCAGCAGCTTATTTGTAGGGGGCGTTGGCTCTGGGGCCAACGTCCTGACTTTC. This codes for CASSLFVGGVGSGANVLTF.

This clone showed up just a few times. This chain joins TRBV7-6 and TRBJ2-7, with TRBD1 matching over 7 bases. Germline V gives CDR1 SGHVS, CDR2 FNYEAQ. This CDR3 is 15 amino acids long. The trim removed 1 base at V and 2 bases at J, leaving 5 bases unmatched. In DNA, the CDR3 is TGTGCCAGCAGCTTAGATACAGGGGTTACCTACGAGCAGTACTTC. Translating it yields CASSLDTGVTYEQYF.

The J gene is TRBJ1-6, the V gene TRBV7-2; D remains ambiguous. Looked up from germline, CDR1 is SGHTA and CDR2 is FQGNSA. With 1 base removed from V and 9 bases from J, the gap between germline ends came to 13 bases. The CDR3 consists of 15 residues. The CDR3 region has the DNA TGTGCCAGCAGCTTAGGGCGGCAGCAGACTTCACCCCTCCACTTT. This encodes CASSLGRQQTSPLHF.

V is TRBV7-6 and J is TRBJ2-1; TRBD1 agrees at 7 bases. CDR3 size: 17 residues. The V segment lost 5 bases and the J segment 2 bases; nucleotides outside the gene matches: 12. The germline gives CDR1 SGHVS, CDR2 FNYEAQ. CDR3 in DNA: TGTGCCAGCAGCCCCCGACAGGGATCGGGGCCCTACAATGAGCAGTTCTTC. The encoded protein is CASSPRQGSGPYNEQFF.

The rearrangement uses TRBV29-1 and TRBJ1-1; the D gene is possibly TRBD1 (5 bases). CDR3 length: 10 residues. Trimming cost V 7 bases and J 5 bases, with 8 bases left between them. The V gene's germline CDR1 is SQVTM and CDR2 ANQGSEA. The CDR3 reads CSAGGTEAFF. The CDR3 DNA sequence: TGCAGCGCCGGGGGGACTGAAGCTTTCTTT.

CDR3 DNA: TGTGCCAGCAGCTTTCGGGGGGGTGCCGAGGTTGGCTACACCTTC. As protein: CASSFRGGAEVGYTF. The V and J genes are TRBV7-6 and TRBJ1-2; D is perhaps TRBD1 (5 bases). Germline V gives CDR1 SGHVS, CDR2 FNYEAQ. The CDR3 covers 15 residues. The V end was cut by 3 bases, the J end by 7 bases, with 18 bases between.

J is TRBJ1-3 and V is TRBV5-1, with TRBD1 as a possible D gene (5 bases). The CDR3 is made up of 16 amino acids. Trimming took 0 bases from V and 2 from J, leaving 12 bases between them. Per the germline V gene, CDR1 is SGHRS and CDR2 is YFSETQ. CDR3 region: CASSLGRGSPGNTIYF. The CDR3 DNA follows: TGCGCCAGCAGCTTGGGGCGGGGGTCCCCTGGAAACACCATATATTTT.

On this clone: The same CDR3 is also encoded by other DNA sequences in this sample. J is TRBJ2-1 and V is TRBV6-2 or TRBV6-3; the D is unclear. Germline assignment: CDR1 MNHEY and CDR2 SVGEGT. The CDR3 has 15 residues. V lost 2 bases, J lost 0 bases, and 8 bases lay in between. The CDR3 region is CASSYGESSYNEQFF. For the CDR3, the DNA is TGTGCCAGCAGTTACGGTGAAAGCTCCTACAATGAGCAGTTCTTC.

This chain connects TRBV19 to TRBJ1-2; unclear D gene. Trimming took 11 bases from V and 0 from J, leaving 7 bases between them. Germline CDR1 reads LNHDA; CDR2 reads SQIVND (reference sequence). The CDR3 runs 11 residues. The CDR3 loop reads CAAGANYGYTF. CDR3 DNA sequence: TGTGCCGCCGGGGCTAACTATGGCTACACCTTC.

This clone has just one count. The CDR3 DNA follows: TGTGCCAGCAGCCCCGTCGGGGGGGGAGGATCAGGTGAGCAGTTCTTC. This codes for CASSPVGGGGSGEQFF. The chain combines TRBV6-2 or TRBV6-3 with TRBJ2-1, with TRBD2 matching over 8 bases. The germline CDR1 and CDR2 sequences are MNHEY and SVGEGT. The ends lost 6 bases at V and 9 bases at J; junction bases unmatched: 16. CDR3 length: 16 residues.

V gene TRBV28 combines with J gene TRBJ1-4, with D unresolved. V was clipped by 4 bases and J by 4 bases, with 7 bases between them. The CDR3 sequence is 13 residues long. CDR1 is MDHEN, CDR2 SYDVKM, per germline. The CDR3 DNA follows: TGTGCCAGCAGTTATGACGGTAATGAAAAACTGTTTTTT. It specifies CASSYDGNEKLFF.

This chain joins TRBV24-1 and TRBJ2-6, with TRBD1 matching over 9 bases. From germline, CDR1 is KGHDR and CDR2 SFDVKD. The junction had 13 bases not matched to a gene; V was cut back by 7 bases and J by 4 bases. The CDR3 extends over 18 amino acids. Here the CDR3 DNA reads TGTGCCACCAGCCCGGGACAGGGCTTGGTTTGGGGGGCCAACGTCCTGACTTTC. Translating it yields CATSPGQGLVWGANVLTF.

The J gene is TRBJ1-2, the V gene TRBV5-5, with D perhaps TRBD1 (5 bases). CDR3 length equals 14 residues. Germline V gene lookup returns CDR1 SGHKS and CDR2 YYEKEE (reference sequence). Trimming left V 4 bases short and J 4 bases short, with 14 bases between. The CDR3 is CASSLTGTVYGYTF. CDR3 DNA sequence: TGTGCCAGCAGCCTGACCGGGACGGTCTATGGCTACACCTTC.

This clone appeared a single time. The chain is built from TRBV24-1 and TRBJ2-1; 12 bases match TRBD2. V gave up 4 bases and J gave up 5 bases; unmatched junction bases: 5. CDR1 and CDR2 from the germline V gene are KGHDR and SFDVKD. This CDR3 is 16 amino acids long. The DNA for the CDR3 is TGTGCCACCAGTGACCAGACTAGCGGGAGCCACAATGAGCAGTTCTTC. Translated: CATSDQTSGSHNEQFF.